Described below is a single T cell receptor beta chain sequence and its context. Its specificity is unknown. The CDR3 runs 13 residues. Deletions cut 0 bases from V and 4 bases from J, with 5 bases between. CDR1 is LGHNA and CDR2 is YNFKEQ in the germline V gene. Vbeta (60) and Jbeta (13) primers were used in the PCR. Here immunoSEQ multiplex PCR was the method, and the copy in TCRdb shows in-frame clones only, minus some. The data show some 100,000 clones, 70% to 80% seen once. The data stem from a study of cytomegalovirus exposure and HLA in healthy donors. Study-level results: A list of approximately 160 TCR beta chains associated with cytomegalovirus was given.

The TCR sequence derives from a male donor in good health and CMV-seropositive. The V gene is TRBV4-2, the J gene TRBJ2-3; D not certain. The specimen sequenced was PBMCs. The CDR3 bases are TGTGCCAGCAGCCAAGAAGCGCCAGATACGCAGTATTTT. Amino acid sequence: CASSQEAPDTQYF.